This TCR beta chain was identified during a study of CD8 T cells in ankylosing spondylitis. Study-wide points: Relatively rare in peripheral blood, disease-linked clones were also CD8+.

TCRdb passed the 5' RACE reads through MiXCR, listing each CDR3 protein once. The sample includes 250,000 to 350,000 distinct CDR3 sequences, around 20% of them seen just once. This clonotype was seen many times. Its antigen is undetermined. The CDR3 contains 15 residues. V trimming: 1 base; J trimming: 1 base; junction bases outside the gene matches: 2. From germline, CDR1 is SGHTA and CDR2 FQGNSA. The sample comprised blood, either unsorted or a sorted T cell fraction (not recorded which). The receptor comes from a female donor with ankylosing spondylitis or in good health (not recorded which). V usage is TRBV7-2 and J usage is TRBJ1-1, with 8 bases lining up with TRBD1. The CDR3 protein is CASSLGDRRNTEAFF. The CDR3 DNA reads TGTGCCAGCAGCTTAGGGGACAGGCGGAACACTGAAGCTTTCTTT.